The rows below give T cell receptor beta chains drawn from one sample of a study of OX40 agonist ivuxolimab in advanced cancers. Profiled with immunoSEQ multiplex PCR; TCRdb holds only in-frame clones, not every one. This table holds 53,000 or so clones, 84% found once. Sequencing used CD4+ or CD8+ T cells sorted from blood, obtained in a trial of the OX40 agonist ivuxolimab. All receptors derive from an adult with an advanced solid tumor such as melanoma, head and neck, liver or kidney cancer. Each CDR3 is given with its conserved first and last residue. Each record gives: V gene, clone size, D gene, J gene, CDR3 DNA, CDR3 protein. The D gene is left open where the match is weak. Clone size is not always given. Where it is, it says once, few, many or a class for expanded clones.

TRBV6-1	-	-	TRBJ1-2	TGTGCCAGCAGTGCGGACTCAACTAACTATGGCTACACCTTC	CASSADSTNYGYTF
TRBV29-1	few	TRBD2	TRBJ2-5	TGCAGCGTTGTCCTCACCGGGACTAGGGGGGAGACCCAGTACTTC	CSVVLTGTRGETQYF
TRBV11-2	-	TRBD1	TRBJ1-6	TGTGCCAGCAGCCCCCAGACAGGGATGGATTCACCCCTCCACTTT	CASSPQTGMDSPLHF
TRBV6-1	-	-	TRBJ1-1	TGTGCCAGCAGTGATGCGCGATGGGCAGTTGGAACTGAAGCTTTCTTT	CASSDARWAVGTEAFF
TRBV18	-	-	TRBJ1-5	TGTGCCAGCTCAACAGGGAATGATCAGCCCCAGCATTTT	CASSTGNDQPQHF
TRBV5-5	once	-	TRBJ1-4	TGTGCCAGCAGCCCTTCCGGCGGGGCTGGGGATGAAAAACTGTTTTTT	CASSPSGGAGDEKLFF
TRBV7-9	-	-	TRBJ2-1	TGTGCCAGCAGCGCACAGGGAAGTGAGCAGTTCTTC	CASSAQGSEQFF
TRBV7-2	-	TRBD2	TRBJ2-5	TGTGCCAGCAGCTTAGAACTGGAGGGACTAGCGATGAACTTC	CASSLELEGLAMNF
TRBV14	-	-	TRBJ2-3	TGTGCCAGCAGCCAAGATCGGGCGGGCTTCCGGAGAGATACGCAGTATTTT	CASSQDRAGFRRDTQYF
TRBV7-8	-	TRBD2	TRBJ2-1	TGTGCCAGCAGCCTGACTAGCGGGAACGTTAGAGGGGAGCAGTTCTTC	CASSLTSGNVRGEQFF
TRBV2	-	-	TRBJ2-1	TGTGCCAGCAGTGATGAGTGGGATGCCTACAATGAGCAGTTCTTC	CASSDEWDAYNEQFF
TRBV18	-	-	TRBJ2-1	TGTGCCAGCTCCCGACCGGCGGGCGGCTACAATGAGCAGTTCTTC	CASSRPAGGYNEQFF
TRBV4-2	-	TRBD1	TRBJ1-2	TGTGCCAGCAGCCAAGATAACAGGGGAATAATCTATGGCTACACCTTC	CASSQDNRGIIYGYTF
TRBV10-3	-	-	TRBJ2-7	TGTGCCATCGCAGGACCTCTAAGTCCCTACGAGCAGTACTTC	CAIAGPLSPYEQYF
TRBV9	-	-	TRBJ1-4	TGTGCCAGCAGCGAGGCTGGGGGCGCTTTTGAAAAACTGTTTTTT	CASSEAGGAFEKLFF
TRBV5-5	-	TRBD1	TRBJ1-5	TGTGCCAGCAGCCCGACAGGGGGTAAGGGACAGCCCCAGCATTTT	CASSPTGGKGQPQHF
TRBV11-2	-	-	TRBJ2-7	TGTGCCAGCAGCCCGATGGTTGAGCAGTACTTC	CASSPMVEQYF
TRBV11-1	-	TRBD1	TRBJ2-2	TGTGCCAGCAGCCCAGGGGGGCAGGGGGCCGCAGGGGAGCTGTTTTTT	CASSPGGQGAAGELFF
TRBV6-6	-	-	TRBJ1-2	TGTGCCAGCAGTTACTTGGGGGTTGGCTACACCTTC	CASSYLGVGYTF
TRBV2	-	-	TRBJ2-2	TGTGCCAGCAGCCGGACAGCGAACACCGGGGAGCTGTTTTTT	CASSRTANTGELFF
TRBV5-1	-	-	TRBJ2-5	TGCGCCAGCAGCCGGGGAATCGGGTCGGCCCGGGGGGAGACCCAGTACTTC	CASSRGIGSARGETQYF